The TCR beta chain under discussion was sequenced for a study of cytomegalovirus exposure and HLA in healthy donors (TCRdb year 2017). Concerning the study at large: According to an earlier analysis of 587 of the donors, about 179 million T cells yielded 95 million to 140 million unique TCR beta sequences and roughly 280 Gb of sequence data. Every discovery cohort repertoire had been produced on one sequencing platform. Donor age, sex, ethnicity and CMV serostatus were compiled together with the repertoire data. A later analysis re-analyzed previously published TCR beta repertoires from several hundred donors and added high-resolution HLA genotyping to study TCR occurrence patterns. An earlier analysis of several hundred of the donors applied high-throughput TCR beta sequencing to assess whether each TCR beta V gene segment acted as functional or pseudogenic. Besides the first cohort of roughly 700 subjects, a separate validation cohort made up of roughly 130 different subjects was used. Of the roughly 400 genotyped donors, approximately 80% fell in the genetic ancestry cluster associated with self-reported Caucasian donors. Because of strong linkage in the cohort, roughly five DR-DQ haplotypes were treated as single units for association and clustering. HLA typing covered class I and class II loci at four-digit resolution. Approximately 310 gigabases of sequencing data and tens of millions of unique TCR sequences were included in an early release covering about 700 HLA-typed donors. Rather than using new phenotypic data, the later analysis identified candidate immune exposures from TCR beta sequences and from how often those sequences occurred across donors. The T cell repertoires of 550 to 850 subjects were profiled by immunosequencing and related to cytomegalovirus serostatus. High-throughput TCR immunosequencing, statistical association of individual TCRs with disease status, and machine learning were combined to predict cytomegalovirus infection status. Among roughly 400 genotyped donors of the cohort, an average of about 220,000 unique TCR beta nucleotide sequences was sequenced per donor, of which approximately 18% were non-productive. In a later genetic analysis, genome-wide SNP genotypes for about three fifths of the roughly 670 donors were used, and that subset was treated as a discovery cohort. The study was designed to test whether signatures of past pathogen exposure could be identified by cataloging public T cell receptors. Typing coverage differed by locus: A, B, C, DRB1 and DQB1 were typed in roughly 620-630 donors, DQA1 in 500 to 550, DPA1 in 600 to 610, and DPB1 in approximately 450.

Library method: the immunoSEQ multiplex PCR assay. The multiplex PCR relied on a mix of 60 forward primers for TCR Vbeta segments and 13 reverse primers for TCR Jbeta segments. Amplification of the CDR3 region of rearranged TCR beta genes was performed with a multiplex PCR assay on genomic DNA. Amplified TCR beta libraries were sequenced as 87-base-pair reads on the Illumina HiSeq System. The source study handled its data this way. Across the roughly 670 repertoires, a later analysis counted roughly 84 million unique TCR beta chains, around 10 million of which were shared by at least two donors. Raw reads were error-corrected and collapsed into unique sequences with a nearest-neighbor algorithm that merged closely related sequences to remove PCR and sequencing errors. Alignment of CDR3 sequences to IMGT reference sequences was used to assign V, D and J gene segments. For a sequence to be retained, a match of at least six nucleotides was required to both a V gene segment and a J gene segment. Rearrangements were classified as productive when the CDR3 lacked stop codons and remained in frame with V and J, and all other rearrangements were classified as non-productive. CDR3 was defined by IMGT convention, running from the second conserved V-encoded cysteine to the conserved J-encoded phenylalanine. Sequences without an unambiguous match to a single V gene segment were excluded from the earlier analysis of approximately 600 of the donors. In an earlier analysis of some 590 of the donors, a V segment was called functional when productive rearrangements were above 56.7%, and segregating when the standard deviation between donors exceeded 5%. To diagnose cytomegalovirus status from the catalog of TCR beta chain sequences, a statistical classification framework was built. V and J gene assignment, in a later analysis, came from comparing TCR nucleotide sequences with IMGT/GENE-DB human TR gene sequences. A later analysis assigned CDR3 sequences and most-parsimonious VDJ recombination scenarios with the TCRdist pipeline. A later analysis defined each TCR beta chain by its CDR3 amino acid sequence plus V-gene family, and excluded reads lacking a unique V-gene family. As a way to deal with suspected cross-contamination and a sequencing artifact, a later analysis dropped nearly 600 nucleotide sequences that were highly shared and had low generation probability. For each public chain, a later analysis derived a clonal expansion index from normalized ranks of inferred template counts within each repertoire. Generation probabilities in a later analysis came from a VDJ recombination model fitted to out-of-frame rearrangements, and those results were checked against IGoR. In a later analysis, hypergeometric tests were used to score TCR-TCR, TCR-HLA and TCR-CMV co-occurrence, with a repertoire-size bias correction applied to TCR pairs. To estimate false discovery rates, a later analysis permuted the HLA or CMV assignments 20 times. In a later analysis, co-occurring TCRs were grouped with DBSCAN, and TCRdist sequence similarity was added when clustering was performed within HLA-allele-positive subsets. Co-occurrence clustering excluded repertoires with fewer than 30,000 or more than 120,000 public chains, plus five with anomalous nucleotide sharing. Drawn from immuneACCESS, this table holds only the in-frame rearrangements with V and J called that TCRdb kept. Clones are partly lost; checked studies trace under half to an unresolved V gene and leave the rest unexplained. The V and J calls and the clone size are those of that table, but D and trimming were determined from the DNA. This sample holds tens of thousands of clones; about 81% were observed only once. Roughly 3% of the sample comes from the top ten.

Its CDR3 holds 17 amino acids, cysteine through phenylalanine. Left in the record is the CDR3 DNA by itself, 51 bases read in frame from the first base. V trim: 1 base; J trim: 7 bases; unmatched bases: 9. CDR1 and CDR2 are drawn from the germline V gene: SNHLY, FYNNEI. The cohort was made up of hundreds of healthy bone marrow donors. All cohort members were sampled while nominally healthy, although unrecorded immune exposures were likely present. The donor was CMV seronegative and belonged to the group of 352 seronegative cohort members. A peripheral blood sample was provided by each donor, and peripheral blood mononuclear cells were used for TCR beta sequencing. Genomic DNA was extracted from the blood cell samples with the Qiagen DNeasy Blood Extraction Kit. Notes on this clone: What antigen it recognizes has not been identified. Base-call qualities are not available, and no considerably larger clone is one nucleotide away.

What the work shows at the level of the full study, not this receptor alone: A later analysis reported that several top co-occurrence clusters appeared linked to parvovirus B19, influenza, CMV and Epstein-Barr virus. In a later analysis, most CMV-associated TCR beta chains were found to appear HLA-restricted, with HLA associations seemingly driven largely by CMV exposure. A later genetic analysis reported fewer N-insertions in productive TCRs among donors in an Asian-associated ancestry cluster than the approximately 670-donor mean. V-gene and J-gene trimming of TCR beta chains was associated with a missense DCLRE1C variant in a later genetic analysis, and the association was replicated in an independent cohort. The study gave a list of 150 to 200 TCR beta chains associated with cytomegalovirus. Some IMGT-functional V segments, including TRBV6-2 and TRBV6-3, could not be distinguished by the 87-base-pair reads and were therefore excluded. At a false discovery rate of 0.05, a later analysis linked 16,951 TCR beta sequences to specific HLA alleles. A further reported finding was that TCR beta sequences accurately predicted the HLA-A and HLA-B alleles for most subjects in the first cohort. Presence/absence analyses assumed roughly uniform sequencing depth across donors, an assumption that may not hold. HLA typing was unavailable for some donors at each locus, so association tests used only the typed subset. The cohort was sequenced for TCR beta chains only, and without alpha or paired-chain data the features that could be detected were limited. Most TCR sequences were seen in very few donors, while some public TCRs were found in many individuals. A few of the identified cytomegalovirus-associated TCR beta chains were confirmed in vitro to be specific for cytomegalovirus antigens. For the cohort, immune exposure information was limited to CMV serostatus. When HLA alleles, especially DR and DQ, strongly co-occurred, TCR associations were difficult to assign to individual alleles. A later analysis found that TCR association rates varied across HLA loci, with DRB1 alleles showing the most associated TCRs and HLA-C alleles the fewest. In both the original and validation cohorts, the classifier was reported to diagnose cytomegalovirus status with high specificity and sensitivity. Broadly in line with IMGT annotations, most TCR beta V segments showed up in productive rearrangements about 87% or about 30% of the time in an earlier analysis of several hundred of the donors. Roughly 15 rarely observed V segments, including chromosome 9 orphons, were excluded from the earlier analysis of a few hundred of the donors because counts were too low. The sequencing pipeline was judged likely to have produced a cluster of highly shared sequence variants as a technical artifact. Compared with equally common non-associated chains, HLA-associated TCR beta chains in a later analysis were more clonally expanded and had lower generation probabilities. According to the authors, the approach could potentially be generalized to other disease states and immunological phenotypes. Correlated functional status among segregating V segments might reflect linkage disequilibrium, but an unknown experimental factor could not be ruled out.

This receptor was taken from a woman in her thirties or forties in good health and CMV-seronegative. Recombination linked TRBV2 to TRBJ2-1; 11 bases in the junction line up with TRBD2. Sample: PBMCs. The DNA sequence is TGTGCCAGCAGTGAAGTCCTTCTAGCGGGAGGTCGTAATGAGCAGTTCTTC. It codes for CASSEVLLAGGRNEQFF.